The clone carrying this T cell receptor beta chain occurred a few times. This sample stems from a study of blood T cell repertoires in COVID-19. This table comes from immunoSEQ multiplex PCR, and its TCRdb copy is limited to in-frame clones, with some not included. The sample lists 200,000 to 250,000 clones, approximately 80% occurring once. Germline trimming cut 1 base from V and 1 base from J; bases unmatched to any gene: 4. The CDR3 is 17 residues long. CDR1 is SGHVS and CDR2 is FNYEAQ in the germline V gene. This clonotype was sampled from a woman older than 75 with COVID-19, enrolled during active disease. The specimen was peripheral blood. The chain has TRBV7-6 and TRBJ2-3, with 11 bases aligning to TRBD2. The CDR3 reads CASSLDHSGGGTDTQYF. CDR3 coding DNA: TGTGCCAGCAGCTTAGATCATAGCGGGGGGGGCACAGATACGCAGTATTTT.